This T cell receptor beta chain was observed in a study of response to subunit inactivated influenza vaccine. TCRdb re-analysed the RT-PCR reads in MiXCR, keeping a single row per CDR3 protein. The sample holds 250,000 to 350,000 distinct CDR3 sequences; about 20% are singletons and the top ten take about 9.4%. The CDR3 is 16 residues long. The V segment lost 5 bases and the J segment 5 bases; nucleotides outside the gene matches: 10. Per the germline V gene, CDR1 is SGHTA and CDR2 is FQGNSA. The chain couples TRBV7-2 to TRBJ2-2, with 8 bases that match TRBD2. The sample consisted of PBMCs from blood, taken about 20 months after vaccination. This receptor was obtained from a man aged 50 to 69 who received an inactivated influenza vaccine. For the CDR3, the DNA is TGTGCCAGCAGCACTCAGCGGGAGAAGGGAACCGGGGAGCTGTTTTTT. Protein product: CASSTQREKGTGELFF.